The rows below give T cell receptor beta chains drawn from one sample of a study of cytomegalovirus exposure and HLA in healthy donors. Repertoires were generated with immunoSEQ multiplex PCR, while TCRdb's copy carries only in-frame clones and drops some. This table holds 150,000 to 200,000 clones, less than 85% found once. Sequenced input: PBMCs. Receptors originate from a man younger than 35 in good health and CMV-seronegative. CDR3s include the opening cysteine and the closing phenylalanine or tryptophan. D genes are given only for firm matches. Size tells how often a clone was seen (once, few, many) or the class of an expanded clone, and some rows leave it out.

j_gene | abundance | v_gene | d_gene | CDR3aa | CDR3nt
TRBJ1-1 | . | TRBV18 | . | CASSPFRHGTEAFF | TGTGCCAGCTCACCTTTTAGACACGGTACTGAAGCTTTCTTT
TRBJ2-3 | . | TRBV5-5 | . | CASSPRVGTDTQYF | TGTGCCAGCAGCCCTCGAGTGGGCACAGATACGCAGTATTTT
TRBJ2-3 | . | TRBV15 | TRBD1 | CATSTRDRGADTQYF | TGTGCCACCAGCACGCGGGACAGGGGAGCCGATACGCAGTATTTT
TRBJ1-5 | . | TRBV15 | . | CATSRGGSSQPQHF | TGTGCCACCAGCAGGGGGGGTTCCTCTCAGCCCCAGCATTTT
TRBJ2-5 | once | TRBV9 | . | CASSARDGETQYF | TGTGCCAGCAGCGCCAGGGATGGAGAGACCCAGTACTTC
TRBJ2-1 | . | TRBV7-3 | TRBD2 | CASSLSERGTYNEQFF | TGTGCCAGCAGCTTATCAGAGCGGGGGACTTACAATGAGCAGTTCTTC
TRBJ1-4 | . | TRBV7-8 | TRBD1 | CASSLSRTGGEKLFF | TGTGCCAGCAGCTTATCTAGGACAGGGGGCGAAAAACTGTTTTTT
TRBJ2-7 | . | TRBV7-9 | TRBD1 | CASSPGGYEQYF | TGTGCCAGCAGCCCAGGGGGATACGAGCAGTACTTC
TRBJ2-1 | . | TRBV2 | TRBD2 | CASSQSGGIYNEQFF | TGTGCCAGCAGTCAGAGCGGGGGAATATACAATGAGCAGTTCTTC
TRBJ1-2 | . | TRBV7-9 | . | CSSSLDQGSYGYTF | TGTTCCAGCAGCTTAGATCAGGGATCCTATGGCTACACCTTC
TRBJ2-7 | . | TRBV9 | TRBD2 | CASSPSGRVYEQYF | TGTGCCAGCAGCCCTAGCGGGAGGGTCTACGAGCAGTACTTC
TRBJ1-4 | few | TRBV2 | TRBD1 | CASREFWTGDEKLFF | TGTGCCAGCAGAGAGTTCTGGACAGGGGATGAAAAACTGTTTTTT
TRBJ2-3 | . | TRBV6-6 | TRBD1 | CASSKTGDGTGSQYF | TGTGCCAGCAGTAAGACAGGGGACGGGACCGGATCGCAGTATTTT
TRBJ1-2 | . | TRBV6-5 | . | CASSYSAACGYTF | TGTGCCAGCAGTTACTCGGCTGCTTGTGGCTACACCTTC
TRBJ1-4 | . | TRBV5-1 | . | CASSFSGNEKLFF | TGCGCCAGCAGCTTTTCAGGGAATGAAAAACTGTTTTTT
TRBJ2-7 | . | TRBV6-5 | TRBD2 | CASSYAPSSGRVEQYF | TGTGCCAGCAGTTACGCACCATCTAGCGGGAGGGTAGAGCAGTACTTC
TRBJ1-1 | many | TRBV28 | TRBD1 | CASTPTGTYNTEAFF | TGTGCCAGCACCCCGACAGGGACCTATAACACTGAAGCTTTCTTT
TRBJ2-7 | . | TRBV9 | TRBD1 | CASSVGGRQGVISYEQYF | TGTGCCAGCAGCGTAGGAGGTCGACAGGGGGTTATCTCCTACGAGCAGTACTTC